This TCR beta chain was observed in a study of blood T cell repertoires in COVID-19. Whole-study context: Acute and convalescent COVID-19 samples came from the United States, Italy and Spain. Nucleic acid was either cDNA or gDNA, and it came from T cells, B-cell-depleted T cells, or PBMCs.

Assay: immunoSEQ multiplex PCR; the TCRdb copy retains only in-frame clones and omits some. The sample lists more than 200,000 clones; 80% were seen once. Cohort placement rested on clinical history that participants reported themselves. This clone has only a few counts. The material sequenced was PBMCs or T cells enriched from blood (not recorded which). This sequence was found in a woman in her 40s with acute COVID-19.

Here the CDR3 DNA reads TGTGCCAGCAGCAAACTTGAGGGACAGGGATCTTCACCCCTCCACTTT. Translation: CASSKLEGQGSSPLHF. The chain combines TRBV21-1 with TRBJ1-6; the D call in the table, TRBD1, was not verified against the DNA. TRBV21-1 has pseudogene status. The CDR3 spans 16 residues.